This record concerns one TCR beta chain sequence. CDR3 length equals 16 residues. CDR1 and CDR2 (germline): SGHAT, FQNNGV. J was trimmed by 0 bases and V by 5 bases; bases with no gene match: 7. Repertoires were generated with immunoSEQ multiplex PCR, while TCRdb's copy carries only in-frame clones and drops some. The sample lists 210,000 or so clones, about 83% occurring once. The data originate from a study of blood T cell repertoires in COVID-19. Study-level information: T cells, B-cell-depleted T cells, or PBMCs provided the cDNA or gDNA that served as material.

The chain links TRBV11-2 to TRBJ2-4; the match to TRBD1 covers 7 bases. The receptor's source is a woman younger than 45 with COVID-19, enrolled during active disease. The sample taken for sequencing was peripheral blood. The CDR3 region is CASSGGQLLAKNIQYF. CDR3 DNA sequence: TGTGCCAGCAGCGGGGGACAGTTACTAGCCAAAAACATTCAGTACTTC.